This entry features one T cell receptor beta chain sequence. This clone's antigen is unknown. Nothing much larger sits one base from this clone, and base qualities are not available. A two-step multiplex PCR amplified TCR-beta CDR3 regions from genomic DNA, and the second step of the PCR added Illumina-compatible adaptors. TCR-beta immunosequencing was performed on an Illumina platform as a commercial immunoSEQ service. The paper's data handling went like this. Repertoires were summarised as Top 10 Clones, the percentage of T-cell templates from the ten most frequent sequences, and productive clonality. Values of productive clonality ranged from 0 to 1, with a monoclonal population indicated by a value of 1. Using log10 scatter plots, tumour-associated clones were identified as sequences that made up at least 0.1% of tumour T-cell templates yet were absent from the matched non-adjacent lung. Two-group comparisons used Student's t-tests, stages used ANOVA, and relationships used linear regression, analysed in GraphPad Prism7 and R. Held by TCRdb, this immuneACCESS table contains in-frame sequences only and omits some clones. Under half of the omission traces to an unresolved V gene where checked; the cause of the rest is unknown. That table supplies the V and J calls and clone size; D and trimming were determined from the DNA. The sample data list 2,800 or so clones, and roughly 80% of these were observed just once. The ten largest clones represent approximately 16% of the sample.

Normal lung samples came from the same patient and were non-adjacent lung tissue collected as far from the tumour as possible, with a minimum distance of 3 cm. Frozen aliquots of unsorted single-cell suspensions were used for genomic DNA extraction with the QIAamp DNA kit. Tissues were received within 2 hours of resection and were immediately processed into single-cell suspensions. Tissue was mechanically dissociated and enzymatically digested with DNase I, collagenase I and hyaluronidase for roughly 30 minutes at 37 °C, then filtered and RBC-lysed. From the germline V gene, CDR1 is SGHRS and CDR2 is YFSETQ. For this chain, trimming is 4 bases at the V end and 5 bases at the J end, and the number of junction bases without a gene match is 7. The CDR3 holds 17 amino acids from the cysteine to the phenylalanine. Solely the CDR3 DNA is kept, with 51 bases framed from the first base. The data belong to a study of immune cell composition in non-small cell lung cancer (dated by TCRdb to about 2017). For the wider study: To assign histologic subtype, which was mostly lung adenocarcinoma or squamous cell carcinoma, H&E was combined with p63, CK5, Napsin A and TTF-1 immunohistochemistry. TCR-beta sequencing (Adaptive Biotechnologies) was performed on 32 to 35 paired NSCLC tumour and non-adjacent lung specimens plus 26 tumour-only specimens. Supplementary cohort #1 consisted of roughly 9 lung adenocarcinoma cases with paired tumour/lung TCR-beta sequencing and with TIL populations generated to assess tumour reactivity. A few tumour specimens with TCR-beta data were of rare histological subtypes and were excluded from the subtype comparisons. Here is what the overall study found, with its caveats: Only 9 to 10 cases were included in the reactivity cohort, and sequence sharing between tumour-reactive clones and the dominant in vivo tumour-associated clones was not shown. In 10 adenocarcinoma cases, maximal tumour-associated clone frequency correlated strongly with TIL tumour reactivity, whereas overall clonality did not. Tumour-associated clones >0.5% were found in nearly half of NSCLC cases, namely in approximately 33% of adenocarcinomas versus around 76% of squamous carcinomas. Smoking pack-years did not significantly correlate with tumour TCR-beta clonality.

The chain joins TRBV5-1 to TRBJ2-3, and 16 bases in between align with TRBD2. This receptor was identified in a human donor with non-small cell lung cancer. The sequenced sample consisted of non-adjacent lung tissue. The CDR3 here reads CASSEGLAGGPLDTQYF. The sequence in DNA is TGCGCCAGCAGCGAGGGACTAGCGGGAGGGCCATTAGATACGCAGTATTTT. With the portions outside the CDR3 filled from the reference TRBV5-1 and TRBJ2-3 genes, the complete variable region becomes KAGVTQTPRYLIKTRGQQVTLSCSPISGHRSVSWYQQTPGQGLQFLFEYFSETQRNKGNFPGRFSGRQFSNSRSEMNVSTLELGDSALYLCASSEGLAGGPLDTQYFGPGTRLTVL.